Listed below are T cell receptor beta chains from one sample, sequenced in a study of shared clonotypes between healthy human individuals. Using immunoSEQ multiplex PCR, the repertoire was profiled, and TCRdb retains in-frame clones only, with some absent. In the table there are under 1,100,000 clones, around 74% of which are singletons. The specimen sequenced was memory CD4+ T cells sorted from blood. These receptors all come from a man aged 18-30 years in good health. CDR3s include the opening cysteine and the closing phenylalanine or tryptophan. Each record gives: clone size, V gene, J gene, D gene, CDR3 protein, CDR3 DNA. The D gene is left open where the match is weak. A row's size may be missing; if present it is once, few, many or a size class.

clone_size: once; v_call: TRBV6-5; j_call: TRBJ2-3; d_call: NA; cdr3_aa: CASSLGGTDTQYF; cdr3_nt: TGTGCCAGCAGTTTGGGAGGCACAGATACGCAGTATTTT
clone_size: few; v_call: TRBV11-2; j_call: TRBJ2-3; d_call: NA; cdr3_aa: CASSFIRTSTDTQYF; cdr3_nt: TGTGCCAGCAGCTTTATTAGGACTAGCACAGATACGCAGTATTTT
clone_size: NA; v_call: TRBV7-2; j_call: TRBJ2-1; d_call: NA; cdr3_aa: CASSPSRDGYNEQFF; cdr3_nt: TGTGCCAGCAGCCCGTCCCGGGACGGGTACAATGAGCAGTTCTTC
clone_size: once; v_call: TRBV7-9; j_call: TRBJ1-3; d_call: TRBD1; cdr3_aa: CASSAGTAGNTIYF; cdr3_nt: TGTGCCAGCAGCGCCGGGACAGCTGGAAACACCATATATTTT
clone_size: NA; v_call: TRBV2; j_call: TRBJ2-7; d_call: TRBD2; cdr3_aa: CASSGGPGGTYEQYF; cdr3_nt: TGTGCCAGCAGTGGGGGACCGGGAGGGACCTACGAGCAGTACTTC
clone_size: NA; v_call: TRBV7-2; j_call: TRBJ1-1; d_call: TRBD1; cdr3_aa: CASSLGQLNTEAFF; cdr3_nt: TGTGCCAGCAGCTTGGGACAGCTGAACACTGAAGCTTTCTTT
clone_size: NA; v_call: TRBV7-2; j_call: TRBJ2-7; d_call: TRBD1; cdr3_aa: CASSRQGSSYEQYF; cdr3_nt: TGTGCCAGCAGTCGACAGGGGAGCTCCTACGAGCAGTACTTC
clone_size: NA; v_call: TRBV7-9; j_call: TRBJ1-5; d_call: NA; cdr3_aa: CASSLVLGDSNQPQHF; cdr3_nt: TGTGCCAGCAGCTTAGTGTTAGGAGATAGCAATCAGCCCCAGCATTTT
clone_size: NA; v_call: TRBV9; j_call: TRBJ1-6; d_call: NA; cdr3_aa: CASSVAWDPSPLHF; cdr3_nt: TGTGCCAGCAGCGTAGCATGGGACCCTTCACCCCTCCACTTT
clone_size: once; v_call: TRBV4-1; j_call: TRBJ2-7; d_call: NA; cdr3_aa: CASSQDQGSGYRSSYEQYF; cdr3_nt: TGCGCCAGCAGCCAAGATCAAGGGAGCGGTTACCGTAGCTCCTACGAGCAGTACTTC
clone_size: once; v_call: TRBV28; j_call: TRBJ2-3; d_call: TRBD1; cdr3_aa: CASSPPGQGMGTQYF; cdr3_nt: TGTGCCAGCAGCCCACCCGGACAGGGTATGGGTACGCAGTATTTT
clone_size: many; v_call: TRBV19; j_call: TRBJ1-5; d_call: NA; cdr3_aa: CASSIFDGNVGNQPQHF; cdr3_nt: TGTGCCAGTAGTATATTTGACGGGAACGTGGGCAATCAGCCCCAGCATTTT
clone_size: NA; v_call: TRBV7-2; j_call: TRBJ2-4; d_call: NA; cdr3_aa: CASSLWDTAKNIQYF; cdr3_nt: TGTGCCAGCAGCTTGTGGGACACCGCCAAAAACATTCAGTACTTC
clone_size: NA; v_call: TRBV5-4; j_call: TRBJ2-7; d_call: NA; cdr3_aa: CASSPRVGAYEQYF; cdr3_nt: TGTGCCAGCAGCCCCCGGGTGGGGGCCTACGAGCAGTACTTC
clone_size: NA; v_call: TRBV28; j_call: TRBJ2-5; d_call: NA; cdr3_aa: CASNGDSAETQYF; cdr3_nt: TGTGCCAGCAATGGCGACTCGGCAGAGACCCAGTACTTC
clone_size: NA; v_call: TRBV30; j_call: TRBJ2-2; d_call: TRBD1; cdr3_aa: CAWMDRGNTGELFF; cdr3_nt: TGTGCCTGGATGGACAGGGGCAACACCGGGGAGCTGTTTTTT
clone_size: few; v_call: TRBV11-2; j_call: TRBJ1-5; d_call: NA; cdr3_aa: CASSLDRNQPQHF; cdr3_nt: TGTGCCAGCAGCTTAGACAGAAATCAGCCCCAGCATTTT
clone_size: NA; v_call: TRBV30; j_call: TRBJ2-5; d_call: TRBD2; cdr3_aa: CAWSVHASGRRETQYF; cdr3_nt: TGTGCCTGGAGTGTACATGCTAGCGGGAGGAGAGAGACCCAGTACTTC
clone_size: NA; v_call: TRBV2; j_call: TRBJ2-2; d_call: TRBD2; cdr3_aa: CASRTGLAGTGELFF; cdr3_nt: TGTGCCAGCAGGACGGGACTAGCGGGGACCGGGGAGCTGTTTTTT
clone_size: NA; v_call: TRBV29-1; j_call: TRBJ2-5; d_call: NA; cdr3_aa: CSVGEETQYF; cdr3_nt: TGCAGCGTTGGGGAAGAGACCCAGTACTTC
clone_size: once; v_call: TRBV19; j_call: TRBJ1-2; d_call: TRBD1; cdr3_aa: CASSNWGQNYGYTF; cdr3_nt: TGTGCCAGTAGTAATTGGGGACAGAACTATGGCTACACCTTC
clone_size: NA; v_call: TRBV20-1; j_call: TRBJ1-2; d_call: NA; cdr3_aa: CSATTGAYTF; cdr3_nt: TGCAGTGCAACCACGGGGGCCTACACCTTC
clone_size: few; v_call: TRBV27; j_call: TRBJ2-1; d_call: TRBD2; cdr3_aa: CASSLGLAGASYNEQFF; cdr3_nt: TGTGCCAGCAGTCTGGGACTAGCGGGAGCCTCCTACAATGAGCAGTTCTTC
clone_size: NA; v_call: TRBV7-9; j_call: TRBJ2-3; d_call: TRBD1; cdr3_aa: CASSFRGLGTDTQYF; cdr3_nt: TGTGCCAGCAGCTTCAGGGGGCTGGGCACAGATACGCAGTATTTT
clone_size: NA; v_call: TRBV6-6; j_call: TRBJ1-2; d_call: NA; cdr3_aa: CASSYQENYGYTF; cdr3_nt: TGTGCCAGCAGTTACCAGGAGAACTATGGCTACACCTTC
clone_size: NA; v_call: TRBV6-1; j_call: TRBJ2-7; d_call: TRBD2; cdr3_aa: CASSGYTSGSYEQYF; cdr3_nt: TGTGCCAGCAGCGGCTATACTAGCGGGAGCTACGAGCAGTACTTC
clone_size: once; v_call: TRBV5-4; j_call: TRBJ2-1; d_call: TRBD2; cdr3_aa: CASSPGLAGGLWFF; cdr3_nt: TGTGCCAGCAGCCCTGGACTAGCGGGGGGTCTTTGGTTCTTC
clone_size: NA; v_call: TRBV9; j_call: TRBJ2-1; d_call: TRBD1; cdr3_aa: CASSVGLGQSEDEQFF; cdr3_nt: TGTGCCAGCAGCGTAGGATTGGGACAGAGTGAGGATGAGCAGTTCTTC
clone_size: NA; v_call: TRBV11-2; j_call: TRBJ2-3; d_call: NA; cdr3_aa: CASRAIGGRTDTQYF; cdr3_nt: TGTGCCAGCAGGGCCATCGGGGGTAGGACAGATACGCAGTATTTT
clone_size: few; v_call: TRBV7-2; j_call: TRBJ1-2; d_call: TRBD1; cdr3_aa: CASSLGQGSGYTF; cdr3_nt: TGTGCCAGCAGCCTCGGACAGGGGTCTGGCTACACCTTC
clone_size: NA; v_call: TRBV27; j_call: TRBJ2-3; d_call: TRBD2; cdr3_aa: CATETSGGMTDTQYF; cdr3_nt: TGTGCCACTGAGACTAGCGGGGGTATGACAGATACGCAGTATTTT
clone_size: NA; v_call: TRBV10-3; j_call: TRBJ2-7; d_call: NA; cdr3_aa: CAISESGGRYEQYF; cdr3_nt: TGTGCCATCAGTGAGTCCGGCGGGCGATACGAGCAGTACTTC
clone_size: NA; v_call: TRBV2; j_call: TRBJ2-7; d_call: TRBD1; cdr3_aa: CASSEALRGQKQYF; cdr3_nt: TGTGCCAGCAGTGAAGCGCTTAGGGGGCAGAAGCAGTACTTC
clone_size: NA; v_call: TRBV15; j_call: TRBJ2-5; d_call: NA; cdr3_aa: CATSRDGLERKPQVGQYF; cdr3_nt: TGTGCCACCAGCAGAGACGGTTTAGAACGGAAGCCCCAAGTCGGTCAGTACTTC
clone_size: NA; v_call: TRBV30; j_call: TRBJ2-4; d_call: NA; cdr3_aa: CAWSTGARDIQYF; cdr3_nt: TGTGCCTGGAGTACCGGGGCAAGGGACATTCAGTACTTC
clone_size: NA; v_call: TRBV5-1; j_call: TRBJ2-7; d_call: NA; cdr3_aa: CASSLWQDYEQYF; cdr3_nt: TGCGCCAGCAGCTTGTGGCAGGACTACGAGCAGTACTTC
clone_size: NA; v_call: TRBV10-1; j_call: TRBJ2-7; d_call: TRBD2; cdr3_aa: CASSEKGGSTYEQYF; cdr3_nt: TGCGCCAGCAGTGAGAAAGGCGGGAGCACTTACGAGCAGTACTTC
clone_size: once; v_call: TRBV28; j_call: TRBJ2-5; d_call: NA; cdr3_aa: CASSSDSPQYF; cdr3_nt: TGTGCCAGCAGTTCCGACTCCCCCCAGTACTTC
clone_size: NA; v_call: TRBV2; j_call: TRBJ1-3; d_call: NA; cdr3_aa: CASSDRGTGNTIYF; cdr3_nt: TGTGCCAGCAGTGACCGGGGTACTGGAAACACCATATATTTT
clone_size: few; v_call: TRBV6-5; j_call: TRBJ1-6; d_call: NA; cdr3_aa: CASSYSGDNSPLHF; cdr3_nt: TGTGCCAGCAGTTACTCTGGAGATAATTCACCCCTCCACTTT
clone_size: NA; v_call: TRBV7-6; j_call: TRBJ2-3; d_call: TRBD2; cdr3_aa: CASSLGLAGDTQYF; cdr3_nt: TGTGCCAGCAGCCTGGGACTAGCGGGAGATACGCAGTATTTT
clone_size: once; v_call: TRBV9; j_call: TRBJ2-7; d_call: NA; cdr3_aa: CASSPSLGSPEQYF; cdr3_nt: TGTGCCAGCAGCCCATCCCTCGGTTCTCCCGAGCAGTACTTC
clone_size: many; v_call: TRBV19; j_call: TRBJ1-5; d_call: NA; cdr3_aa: CASKGVAQPQHF; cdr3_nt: TGTGCCAGTAAGGGGGTGGCTCAGCCCCAGCATTTT
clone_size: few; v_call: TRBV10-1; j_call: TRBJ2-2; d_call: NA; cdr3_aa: CASSTVRDTGELFF; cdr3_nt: TGCGCCAGCAGTACTGTCAGAGACACCGGGGAGCTGTTTTTT
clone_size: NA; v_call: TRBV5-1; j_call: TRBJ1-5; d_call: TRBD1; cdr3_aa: CASSLVPTGNNQPQHF; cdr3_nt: TGCGCCAGCAGCTTGGTTCCGACAGGGAACAATCAGCCCCAGCATTTT
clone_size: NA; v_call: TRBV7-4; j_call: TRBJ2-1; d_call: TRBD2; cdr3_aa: CASSLVIGLAGGSPYNEQFF; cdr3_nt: TGTGCCAGCAGCTTAGTTATTGGACTAGCGGGGGGGTCCCCCTACAATGAGCAGTTCTTC
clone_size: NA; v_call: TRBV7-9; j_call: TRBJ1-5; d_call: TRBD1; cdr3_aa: CASSYTGTGRNQPQHF; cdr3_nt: TGTGCCAGCAGCTATACCGGGACAGGGCGCAATCAGCCCCAGCATTTT
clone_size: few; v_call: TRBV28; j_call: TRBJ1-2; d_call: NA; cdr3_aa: CASGPQGLYTF; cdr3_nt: TGTGCCAGCGGACCACAGGGTTTGTACACCTTC
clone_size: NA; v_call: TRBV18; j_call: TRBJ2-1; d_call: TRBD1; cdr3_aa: CASSPTPRTGGKNEQFF; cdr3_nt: TGTGCCAGCTCCCCTACCCCGCGGACAGGGGGCAAGAATGAGCAGTTCTTC